One and the same sample provided the 3 T cell receptor beta chains below, sequenced in a study of blood T cell repertoires in COVID-19. Assay used: immunoSEQ multiplex PCR; TCRdb lists only in-frame clones, some missing. The table has hundreds of thousands of clones, approximately 80% seen once. The sample comprised PBMCs or T cells enriched from blood (not recorded which). The receptors were gathered from a woman in her 40s with acute COVID-19.

This chain uses TRBV28 with TRBJ1-5; D is undetermined. This CDR3 has 17 residues. The V end was cut by 4 bases, the J end by 0 bases, with 16 bases between. CDR1 is MDHEN, CDR2 SYDVKM, per germline. The CDR3 loop is CASSSGSVPNSNQPQHF. CDR3 nucleotide sequence: TGTGCCAGCAGTTCGGGGTCCGTCCCCAATAGCAATCAGCCCCAGCATTTT. Full variable domain (outside the CDR3, taken from reference TRBV28 and TRBJ1-5): DVKVTQSSRYLVKRTGEKVFLECVQDMDHENMFWYRQDPGLGLRLIYFSYDVKMKEKGDIPEGYSVSREKKERFSLILESASTNQTSMYLCASSSGSVPNSNQPQHFGDGTRLSIL.

This chain links TRBV12-3 or TRBV12-4 with TRBJ2-3; TRBD1 aligns across 7 bases. The CDR3 is made up of 13 amino acids. V dropped 6 bases and J dropped 3; count of bases not matched to a gene: 3. Here the CDR3 reads CASSRTGTDTQYF. DNA for the CDR3: TGTGCCAGCAGCAGGACAGGTACAGATACGCAGTATTTT.

The rearrangement joins TRBV11-2 to TRBJ1-3, with D unclear. The CDR3 covers 19 residues. The germline V gene encodes CDR1 SGHAT and CDR2 FQNNGV. Between the trimmed V and J ends, which lost 2 bases and 0 bases, there was a span of 20 bases. The CDR3 DNA sequence: TGTGCCAGCAGCTTAAATTCGGTCCCAAAAATTGCCTCTGGAAACACCATATATTTT. Translating it yields CASSLNSVPKIASGNTIYF.